The TCR beta chain under discussion was sequenced for a study of T-cell memory formation after mild COVID-19. V dropped 2 bases and J dropped 4 bases, with 8 bases sitting between them. CDR1 is SEHNR, CDR2 FQNEAQ, per germline (reference sequence). CDR3 size: 13 residues. Each CDR3 protein is one row after TCRdb ran MiXCR on the 5' RACE reads. The sample includes some 150,000 distinct CDR3 sequences, around 21% seen only once; the top ten take 2% to 2.5%. This TCR derives from an adult woman who had mild COVID-19 (a few samples of this study predate the infection). Cell type and time point are not known. This chain connects TRBV7-9 to TRBJ1-1, with D possibly TRBD1 on 6 matching bases. Material: PBMCs or a T cell subset sorted from them (not recorded which). The CDR3: CASSLRGFTEAFF. CDR3 DNA sequence: TGTGCCAGCAGCTTAAGGGGGTTCACTGAAGCTTTCTTT.